This entry is about one T cell receptor beta chain. Its specificity is unknown. The data derive from a study of T cell repertoires in cytomegalovirus infection. Study summary: Recently identified HLA-C-restricted CMV epitopes were among the peptides used. It can be stated that public TCR beta signatures indicated CMV infection as well as a matching HLA type. Study outcomes and limitations: Carriers of CMV and the relevant HLA type were discriminated by public TCR beta frequency. It was HLA-C-restricted CMV-specific TCR beta clonotypes that dominated the response ex vivo.

CDR3 length equals 13 residues. The germline CDR1 and CDR2 sequences are MNHEY and SMNVEV (reference sequence). Trimming left V 5 bases short and J 0 bases short, with 4 bases between. A single record per CDR3 protein comes from TCRdb applying MiXCR to the reads. Seen here are around 750,000 distinct CDR3 sequences, roughly 33% observed once, and the top ten hold around 12%. V and J are TRBV27 and TRBJ1-4, with unresolved D. The TCR was taken from a human donor in good health (CMV status not recorded). Some clones in this sample may be carry-over from other donors' samples. The material was cultured CD8+ T cells from PBMCs, obtained from culture after CMV antigen stimulation. CDR3 region: CASSPTTNEKLFF. The CDR3 nucleotides read TGTGCCAGCAGTCCGACAACTAATGAAAAACTGTTTTTT.